This T cell receptor beta chain was documented in a study of beta chain features in type 1 diabetes. Overall study findings and caveats: When Type 1 diabetes patients were examined, their TCRB CDR3s proved moderately but significantly shorter in all four CD4+ subsets.

Germline V CDR1 and CDR2: GTSNPN, SVGIG (reference sequence). This CDR3 has 15 residues. Trimming cost V 1 base and J 3 bases; bases outside gene matches: 3. Since all of the isolated RNA was reverse transcribed, expressed TCRB transcripts were what got sequenced. Profiled with immunoSEQ multiplex PCR; TCRdb holds only in-frame clones, not every one. The sample carries 500,000 to 650,000 clones, around 12% recorded once. This clone was detected only a few times. The antigen is not known. The origin of this receptor is a man between 25 and 39 years old with type 1 diabetes. The chain joins TRBV30 to TRBJ1-5; 10 bases fit TRBD1. What was sequenced was naive CD4+ T cells from blood. The CDR3 region has the DNA TGTGCCTGGAGTGCCGGGACAGGGGCCAATCAGCCCCAGCATTTT. Translated, it gives CAWSAGTGANQPQHF.